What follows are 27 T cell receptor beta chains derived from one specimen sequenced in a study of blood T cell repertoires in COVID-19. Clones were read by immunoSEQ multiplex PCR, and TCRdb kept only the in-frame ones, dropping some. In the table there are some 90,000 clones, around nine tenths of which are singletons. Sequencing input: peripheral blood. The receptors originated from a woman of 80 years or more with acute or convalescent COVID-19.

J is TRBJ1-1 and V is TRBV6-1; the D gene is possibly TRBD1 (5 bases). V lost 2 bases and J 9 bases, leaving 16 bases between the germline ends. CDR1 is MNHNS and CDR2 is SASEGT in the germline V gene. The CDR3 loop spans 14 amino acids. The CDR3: CASSESPSRDKAFF. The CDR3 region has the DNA TGTGCCAGCAGTGAAAGCCCCAGCAGGGATAAAGCTTTCTTT.

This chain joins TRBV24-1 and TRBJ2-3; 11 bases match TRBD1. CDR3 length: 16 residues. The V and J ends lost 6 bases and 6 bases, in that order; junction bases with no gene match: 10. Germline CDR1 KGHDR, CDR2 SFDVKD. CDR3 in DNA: TGTGCCACCAGTAGAGGACAGGGGGCTTTAACGGATACGCAGTATTTT. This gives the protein CATSRGQGALTDTQYF.

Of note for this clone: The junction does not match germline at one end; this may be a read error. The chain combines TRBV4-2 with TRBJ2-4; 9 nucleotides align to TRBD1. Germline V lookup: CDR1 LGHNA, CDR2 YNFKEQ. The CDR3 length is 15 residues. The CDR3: CASSPPPGTGNIQYF. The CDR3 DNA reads TGTGCCAGCAGCCCTCCCCCGGGGACAGGGAACATTCAGTACTTT.

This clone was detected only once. In DNA form, the CDR3 reads TGTGCCAGCAGGGGGGACACCCTCTCTGGAAACACCATATATTTT. It yields the protein CASRGDTLSGNTIYF. The chain couples TRBV2 to TRBJ1-3; perhaps TRBD1 as D (6 bases). The V gene's germline CDR1 is SNHLY and CDR2 FYNNEI. The CDR3 extends over 15 amino acids. The V end was cut by 6 bases, the J end by 0 bases, with 12 bases between.

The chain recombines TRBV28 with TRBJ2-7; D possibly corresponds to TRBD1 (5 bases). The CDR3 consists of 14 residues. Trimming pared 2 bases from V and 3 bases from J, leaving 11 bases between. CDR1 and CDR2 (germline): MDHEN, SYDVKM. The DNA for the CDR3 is TGTGCCAGCAGTTTAGGGCAGGGTAACTACGAGCAGTACTTC. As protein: CASSLGQGNYEQYF.

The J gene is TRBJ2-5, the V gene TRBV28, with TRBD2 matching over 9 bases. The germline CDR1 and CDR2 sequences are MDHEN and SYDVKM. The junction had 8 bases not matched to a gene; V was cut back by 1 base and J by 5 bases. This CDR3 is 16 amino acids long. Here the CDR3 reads CASSLSTGTSLETQYF. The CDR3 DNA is TGTGCCAGCAGTTTATCAACCGGGACTAGCCTGGAGACCCAGTACTTC.

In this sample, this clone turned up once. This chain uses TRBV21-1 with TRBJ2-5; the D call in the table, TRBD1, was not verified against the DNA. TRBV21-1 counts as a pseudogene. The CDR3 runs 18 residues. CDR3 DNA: TGTGCCAGCATGTCGAGGGGACAGGGGAAGCCCCGAGGGGAGACCCAGTACTTC. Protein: CASMSRGQGKPRGETQYF.

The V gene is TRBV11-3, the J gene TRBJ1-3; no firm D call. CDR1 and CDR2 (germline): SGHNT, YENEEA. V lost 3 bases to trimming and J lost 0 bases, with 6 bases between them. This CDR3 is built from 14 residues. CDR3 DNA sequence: TGTGCCAGCAGCTTGGAGAGCTCTGGAAACACCATATATTTT. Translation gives CASSLESSGNTIYF.

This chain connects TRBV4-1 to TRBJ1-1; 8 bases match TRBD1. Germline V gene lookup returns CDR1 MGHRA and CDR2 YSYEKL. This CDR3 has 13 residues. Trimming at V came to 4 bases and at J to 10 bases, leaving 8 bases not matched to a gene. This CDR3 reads CASSLLTGDSAFF. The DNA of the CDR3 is TGCGCCAGCAGCCTTCTGACAGGGGATTCAGCTTTCTTT.

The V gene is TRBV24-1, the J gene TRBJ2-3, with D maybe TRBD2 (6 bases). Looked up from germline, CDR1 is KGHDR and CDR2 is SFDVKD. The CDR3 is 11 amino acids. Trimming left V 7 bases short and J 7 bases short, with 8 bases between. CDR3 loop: CATSGGHTQYF. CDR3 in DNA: TGTGCCACCAGCGGGGGACATACGCAGTATTTT.

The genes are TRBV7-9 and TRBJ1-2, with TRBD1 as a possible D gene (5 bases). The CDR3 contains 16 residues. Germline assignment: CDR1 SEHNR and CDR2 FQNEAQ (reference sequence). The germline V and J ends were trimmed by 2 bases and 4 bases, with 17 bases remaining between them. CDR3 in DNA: TGTGCCAGCAGCTTATGTGGGCCAAGGGGTTGCTATGGCTACACCTTC. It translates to CASSLCGPRGCYGYTF.

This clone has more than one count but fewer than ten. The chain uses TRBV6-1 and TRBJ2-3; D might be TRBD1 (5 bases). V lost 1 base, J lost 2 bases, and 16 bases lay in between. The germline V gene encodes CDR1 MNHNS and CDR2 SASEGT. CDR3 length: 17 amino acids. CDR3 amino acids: CASSEVLGWTNTDTQYF. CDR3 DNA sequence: TGTGCCAGCAGTGAAGTGTTAGGCTGGACAAACACAGATACGCAGTATTTT.

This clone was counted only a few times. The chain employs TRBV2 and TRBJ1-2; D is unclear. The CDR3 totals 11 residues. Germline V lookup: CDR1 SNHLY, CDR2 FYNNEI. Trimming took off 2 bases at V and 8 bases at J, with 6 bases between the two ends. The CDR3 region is CASSEWEGYTF. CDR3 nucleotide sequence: TGTGCCAGCAGTGAATGGGAGGGCTACACCTTC.

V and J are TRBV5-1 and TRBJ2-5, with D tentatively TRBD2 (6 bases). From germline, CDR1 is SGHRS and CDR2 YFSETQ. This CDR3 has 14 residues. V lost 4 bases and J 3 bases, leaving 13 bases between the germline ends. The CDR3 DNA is TGCGCCAGCAGCGTCCTCGGAGGGGAAGAGACCCAGTACTTC. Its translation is CASSVLGGEETQYF.

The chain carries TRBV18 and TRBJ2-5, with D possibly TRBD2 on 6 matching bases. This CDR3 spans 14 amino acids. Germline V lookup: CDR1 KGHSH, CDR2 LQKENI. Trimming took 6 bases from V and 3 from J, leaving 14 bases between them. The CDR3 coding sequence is TGTGCCAGCTCCTCGGGGGTGGCTGAAGAGACCCAGTACTTC. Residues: CASSSGVAEETQYF.

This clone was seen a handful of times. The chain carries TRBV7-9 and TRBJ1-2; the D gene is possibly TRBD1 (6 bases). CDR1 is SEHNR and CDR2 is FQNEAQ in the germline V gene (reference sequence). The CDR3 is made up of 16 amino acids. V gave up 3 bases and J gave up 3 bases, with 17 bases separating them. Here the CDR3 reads CASSFQRTASHYGYTF. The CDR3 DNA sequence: TGTGCCAGCAGCTTCCAACGGACAGCCTCTCACTATGGCTACACCTTC.

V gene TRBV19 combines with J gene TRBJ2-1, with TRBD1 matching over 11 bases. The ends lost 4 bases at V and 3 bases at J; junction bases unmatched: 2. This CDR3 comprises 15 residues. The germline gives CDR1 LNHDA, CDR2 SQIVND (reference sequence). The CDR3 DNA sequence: TGTGCCAGTAGTACCGGGACAGGGGGCTACAATGAGCAGTTCTTC. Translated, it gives CASSTGTGGYNEQFF.

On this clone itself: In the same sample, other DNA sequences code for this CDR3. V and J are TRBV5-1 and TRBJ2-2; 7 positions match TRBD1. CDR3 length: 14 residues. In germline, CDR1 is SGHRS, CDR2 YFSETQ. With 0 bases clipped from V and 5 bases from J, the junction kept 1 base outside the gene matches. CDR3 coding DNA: TGCGCCAGCAGCTTGGACAGGGGAACCGGGGAGCTGTTTTTT. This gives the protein CASSLDRGTGELFF.

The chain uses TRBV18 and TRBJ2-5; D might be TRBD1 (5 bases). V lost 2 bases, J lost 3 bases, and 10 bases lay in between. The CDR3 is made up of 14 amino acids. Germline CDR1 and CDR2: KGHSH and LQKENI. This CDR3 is CASSPSRVEETQYF. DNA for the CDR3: TGTGCCAGCTCACCAAGCAGGGTGGAAGAGACCCAGTACTTC.

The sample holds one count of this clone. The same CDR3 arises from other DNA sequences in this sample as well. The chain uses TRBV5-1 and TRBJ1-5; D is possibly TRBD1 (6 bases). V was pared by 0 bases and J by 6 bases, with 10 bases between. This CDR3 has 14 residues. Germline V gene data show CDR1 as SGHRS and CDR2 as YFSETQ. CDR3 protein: CASSLGQGGQPQHF. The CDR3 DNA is TGCGCCAGCAGCTTGGGACAAGGGGGTCAGCCCCAGCATTTT.

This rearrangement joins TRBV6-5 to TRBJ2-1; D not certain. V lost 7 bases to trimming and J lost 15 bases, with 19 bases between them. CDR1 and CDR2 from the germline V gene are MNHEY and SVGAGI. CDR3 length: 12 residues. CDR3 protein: CASKLPGLLPFF. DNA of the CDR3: TGTGCCAGCAAACTCCCGGGTCTACTGCCGTTCTTC.

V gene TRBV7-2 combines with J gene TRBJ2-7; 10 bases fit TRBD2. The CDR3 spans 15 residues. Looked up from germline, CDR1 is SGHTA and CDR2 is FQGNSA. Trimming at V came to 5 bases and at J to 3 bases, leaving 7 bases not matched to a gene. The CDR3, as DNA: TGTGCCAGCAGCATTAGCGGGGGGCTAGACTACGAGCAGTACTTC. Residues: CASSISGGLDYEQYF.

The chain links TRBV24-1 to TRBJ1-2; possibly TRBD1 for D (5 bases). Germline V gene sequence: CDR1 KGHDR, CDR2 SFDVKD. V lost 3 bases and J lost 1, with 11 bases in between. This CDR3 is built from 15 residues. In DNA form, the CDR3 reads TGTGCCACCAGTGATAGCAGGGTTTTTAACTATGGCTACACCTTC. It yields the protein CATSDSRVFNYGYTF.

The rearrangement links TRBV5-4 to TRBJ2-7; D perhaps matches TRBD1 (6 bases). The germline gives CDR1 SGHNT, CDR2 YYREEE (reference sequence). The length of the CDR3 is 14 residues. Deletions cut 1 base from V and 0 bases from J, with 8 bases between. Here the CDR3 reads CASSLRDNSYEQYF. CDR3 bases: TGTGCCAGCAGCTTGCGGGACAACTCCTACGAGCAGTACTTC.

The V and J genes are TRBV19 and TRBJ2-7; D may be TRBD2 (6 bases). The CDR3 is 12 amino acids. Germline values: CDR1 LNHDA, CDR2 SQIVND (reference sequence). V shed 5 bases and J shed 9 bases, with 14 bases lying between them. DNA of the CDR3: TGTGCCAGTAGTCCCGAGGGCGGGATGCAGTACTTC. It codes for CASSPEGGMQYF.

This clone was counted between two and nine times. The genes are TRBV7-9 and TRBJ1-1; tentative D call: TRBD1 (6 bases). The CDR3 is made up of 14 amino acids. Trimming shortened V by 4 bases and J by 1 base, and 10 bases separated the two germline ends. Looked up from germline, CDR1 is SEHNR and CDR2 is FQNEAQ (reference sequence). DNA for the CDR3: TGTGCCAGCAGCTATGGGGGCGCGAACACTGAAGCTTTCTTT. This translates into CASSYGGANTEAFF.

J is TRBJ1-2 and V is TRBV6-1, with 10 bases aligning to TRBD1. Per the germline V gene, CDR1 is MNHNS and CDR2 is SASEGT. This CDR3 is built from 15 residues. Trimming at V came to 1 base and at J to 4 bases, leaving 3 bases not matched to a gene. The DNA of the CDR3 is TGTGCCAGCAGTGAAGGGGACAGGGGTGGCTATGGCTACACCTTC. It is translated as CASSEGDRGGYGYTF.